The rows below give T cell receptor beta chains drawn from one sample of a study of blood T cell repertoires in COVID-19. Measured with immunoSEQ multiplex PCR; TCRdb has only the in-frame clones, and not every one. The sample lists 300,000 to 350,000 clones; less than 90% were seen once. Sequencing was performed on PBMCs or T cells enriched from blood (not recorded which). The receptors were gathered from a woman aged 25 to 39 who had recovered from COVID-19. CDR3s leave out the opening cysteine and the closing phenylalanine or tryptophan. The order of the fields is CDR3 protein, D gene, V gene. A D gene is named only where the DNA matches it firmly.

ASSFTGGEQY | - | TRBV7-9
ASNPEGGRRTGEDGYT | TRBD1 | TRBV6-9
ASSLANIQY | - | TRBV12-3/TRBV12-4
ASSEEGSGLLTEQY | - | TRBV2
ASRPPRGDGTPSGGEKLF | - | TRBV19
ASSGLAGLGETQY | TRBD2 | TRBV10-2
ATSSRDRAEKLF | TRBD1 | TRBV15
ASSSRTGGTNVLT | TRBD1 | TRBV7-2
ASSPGQGNNEQF | - | TRBV9
SVELAGEETQY | TRBD2 | TRBV29-1
ASSQQDYEQY | - | TRBV3-1/TRBV3-2
ATSDFKFGDRACVYSNQPQH | TRBD1 | TRBV24-1
ASSPPSGGHHTQY | TRBD2 | TRBV18
ASSPLVEQY | - | TRBV6-2/TRBV6-3
ASSDDRGSWASPLH | TRBD1 | TRBV2
ASNLIRGGQPQH | - | TRBV28
ASTMGHGNSPLH | - | TRBV6-5
ASSKAWSGTGGSLSNEKLF | - | TRBV21-1
ASSYRSGGPYTEQY | TRBD2 | TRBV6-5
ASSFRSGQGDREQF | TRBD1 | TRBV5-4
ASSFFPRLRQSDYSNQPQH | - | TRBV28
ASTPQRAPEAF | - | TRBV19
ASSETDGDYGYT | - | TRBV6-1
ASSSYPRDRSTDTQY | TRBD1 | TRBV5-1
ATSDSSTHAANYGYT | - | TRBV24-1
ASSPGDRGRSPLH | TRBD1 | TRBV5-6
ASSIQGTYEQY | - | TRBV19
ASSSGQEDGYT | TRBD1 | TRBV5-1
ASSLARTENNEQF | - | TRBV7-9
ASSLGGGGYT | - | TRBV13
ASSLTGLNQPQH | - | TRBV7-9
ASSFPNQPQH | - | TRBV7-9
ASSEQGRDNSPLH | - | TRBV2
ASGRDRREEQF | TRBD1 | TRBV2
ASSLDLRPTGKETQY | - | TRBV5-5
AWSFTHGGMNTEAF | - | TRBV30
ASSLAKKVDWDFYEQY | - | TRBV7-9
ASSSTGSEQY | - | TRBV27
SARKGRGGTGELF | - | TRBV29-1
ATHLSHVHEQY | - | TRBV28
ASSPPPQVRNQPQH | - | TRBV28
ASSYTQRGPSSYEQY | TRBD2 | TRBV6-2/TRBV6-3
ASRGTGDNEQF | TRBD1 | TRBV12-3/TRBV12-4
ASAWSEALLIHEQF | - | TRBV12-5
ASSLVGTSGVSYEQY | TRBD2 | TRBV5-7